This T cell receptor beta chain was sequenced for a study of CD8 T cells in Susac syndrome. The CDR3 length is 15 residues. Germline CDR1 and CDR2: SNHLY and FYNNEI. V gave up 7 bases and J gave up 2 bases; unmatched junction bases: 9. Random hexamers primed reverse transcription of about 0.5 to 1 ug RNA. TCR beta CDR3 was amplified by immunoSEQ covering 54 Vbeta and 13 Jbeta. TCRdb reprocessed the immunoSEQ multiplex PCR reads via MiXCR and lists one record per CDR3 protein. The repertoire has 150,000 or so distinct CDR3 sequences, around 93% of them found once; the top ten carry more than 0.13%. High-throughput TCR beta sequencing covered peripheral CD8+ and CD4+ T cells. Healthy donors served as the controls. They were matched for age and sex. Negative isolation was used for CD8+ and CD4+ T cells, and FACS enrichment was applied to TEMRA cells.

The J gene is TRBJ2-3, the V gene TRBV2, with 7 bases aligning to TRBD1. This TCR was sampled from a human donor in good health. The source material was CD4+ T cells from PBMCs. CDR3 nucleotide sequence: TGTGCCAGCATATCTTTAGGGGGCCCCACAGATACGCAGTATTTT. Amino acids: CASISLGGPTDTQYF.